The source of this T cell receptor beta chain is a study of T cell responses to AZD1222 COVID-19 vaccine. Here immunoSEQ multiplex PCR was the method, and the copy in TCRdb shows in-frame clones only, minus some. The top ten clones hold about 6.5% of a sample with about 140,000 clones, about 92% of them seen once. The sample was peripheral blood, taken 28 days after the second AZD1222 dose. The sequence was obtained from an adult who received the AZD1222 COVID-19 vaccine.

CDR3 residues: CASSQDSLAGGQFF. The CDR3 coding sequence is TGTGCCAGCAGCCAAGACTCCCTAGCGGGGGGGCAGTTCTTC. The V and J genes are TRBV3-1 (or the pseudogene TRBV3-2) and TRBJ2-1, with 11 bases fitting TRBD2. Germline V gives CDR1 LGHDT, CDR2 YNNKEL (reference sequence). V lost 0 bases, J lost 12 bases, and 4 bases stayed unmatched. There are 14 residues in the CDR3.